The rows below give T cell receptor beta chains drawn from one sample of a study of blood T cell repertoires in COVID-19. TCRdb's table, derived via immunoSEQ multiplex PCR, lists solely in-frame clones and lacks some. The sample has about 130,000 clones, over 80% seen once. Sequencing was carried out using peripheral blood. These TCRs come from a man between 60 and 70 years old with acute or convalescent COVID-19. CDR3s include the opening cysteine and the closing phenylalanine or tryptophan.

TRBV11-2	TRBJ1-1	CASAAGPNTEAFF
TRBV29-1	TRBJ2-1	CSAGQGENEQFF
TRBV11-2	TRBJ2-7	CASSLPVLAGEGISEQYF
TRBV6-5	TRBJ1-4	CASTLEGTGGEKLFF
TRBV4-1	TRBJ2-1	CASARGSSYNEQFF
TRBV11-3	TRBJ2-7	CASSPGTGSYEQYF
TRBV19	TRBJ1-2	CASTGGFRGYTF
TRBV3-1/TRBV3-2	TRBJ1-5	CASSRGGGQPQHF
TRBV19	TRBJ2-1	CASSSSGRYNEQFF
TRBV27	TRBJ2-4	CASSSPPGSGNIQYF
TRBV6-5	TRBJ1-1	CASSQRLTGNTEAFF
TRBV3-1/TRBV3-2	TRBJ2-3	CASSQWSNAGREDTQYF
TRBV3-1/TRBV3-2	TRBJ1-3	CASSPTESSGNTIYF
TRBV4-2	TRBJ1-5	CASSQDFEGYQPQHF
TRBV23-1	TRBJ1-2	CASTSDRGRLGPHGYTF
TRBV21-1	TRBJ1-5	CASTHSTGDHSNQPQHF
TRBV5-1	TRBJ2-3	CASSLEGRDTDTQYF
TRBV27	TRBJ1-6	CASSLSPGQGPAPLHF
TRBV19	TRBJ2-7	CASTTGQGNEQYF
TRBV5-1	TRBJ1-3	CASSSDSSGNTIYF
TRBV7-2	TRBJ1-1	CASSLETGAEAFF
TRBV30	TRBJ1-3	CAWTRDTDGNTIYF
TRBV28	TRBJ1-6	CASSLGQGFYSPLHF
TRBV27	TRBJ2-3	CASGRMTGTSRADTQYF
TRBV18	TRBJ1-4	CASSPQGHPLNEKLFF
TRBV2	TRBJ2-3	CASRERWRDYTQYF
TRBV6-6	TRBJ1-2	CASRDGQGAGYGYTF
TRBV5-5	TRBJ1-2	CASSPRQGALGGYTF
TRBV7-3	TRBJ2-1	CASSLGREPYNEQFF
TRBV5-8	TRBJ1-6	CASSLRQANSPLHF
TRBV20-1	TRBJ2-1	CSASGTSGRASYNEQFF
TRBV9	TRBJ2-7	CASSVAASGRQYF
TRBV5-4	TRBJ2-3	CASSLRGRIPDTQYF
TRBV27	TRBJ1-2	CASSSQDYGYTF
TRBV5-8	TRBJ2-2	CASSSVHGAPNTGELFF
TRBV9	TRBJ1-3	CASSPGGGRSGNTIYF
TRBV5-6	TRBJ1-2	CASSPLAGGYSDGYTF
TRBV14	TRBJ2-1	CASSHFLSLSGEQFF
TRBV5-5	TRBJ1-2	CASSFQVANGYTF
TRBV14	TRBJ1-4	CASSQDLSAREKLFF
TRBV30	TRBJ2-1	CAWREPQRYNEQFF
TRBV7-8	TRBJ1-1	CASSLGTGAATEAFF
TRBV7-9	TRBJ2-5	CASSLPGAGETQYF
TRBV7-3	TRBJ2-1	CASSLTRQVPNEQFF
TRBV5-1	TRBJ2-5	CASSLEAVKQETQYF